These 2 T cell receptor beta chains originate from one sample sequenced in a study of control samples from healthy donors and cancer patients (dated by TCRdb to about 2020). Preparation of the library involved the immunoSEQ multiplex PCR assay. In TCRdb, the immuneACCESS table is reduced to in-frame sequences with V and J assigned. These tables do not hold every clone; where another copy was compared, an unresolved V gene accounts for under half, and the others remain unexplained. Counted in this sample were some 130,000 clones; more than 85% of them appeared once. The top ten hold roughly 1.7% of the sample. Sequencing was done on a sample of PBMCs. These receptors were obtained from a middle-aged man with head and neck cancer.

The CDR3 is CASSPSGPNTGELFF. The CDR3 bases are TGTGCCAGCAGTCCATCGGGACCGAACACCGGGGAGCTGTTTTTT. The chain recombines TRBV28 with TRBJ2-2, with D perhaps assigned TRBD1 or TRBD2 (5 bases each). V was trimmed by 5 bases and J by 0 bases, leaving 10 bases between them. Germline V CDR1 and CDR2: MDHEN, SYDVKM. The CDR3 covers 15 residues.

V is TRBV6-2 or TRBV6-3 and J is TRBJ2-7; no clear D. CDR1 MNHEY and CDR2 SVGEGT come from the germline V gene. The CDR3 has 13 residues. Trimming stripped 4 bases from V and 5 bases from J, with 12 bases between. In DNA form, the CDR3 reads TGTGCCAGCAGTTTAGACCCTATGGACGAGCAGTACTTC. It specifies CASSLDPMDEQYF.